The 15 T cell receptor beta chains below all came from one sample that was sequenced in a study of cytomegalovirus exposure and HLA in healthy donors. It was with 60 Vbeta and 13 Jbeta primers that the PCR ran. The method was immunoSEQ multiplex PCR; TCRdb's version includes in-frame clones alone and lacks a portion of them. The top ten clones hold 1.5% to 2% of a sample with 150,000 or so clones, over 60% of them seen once. Sequences were obtained from PBMCs. These receptors all stem from a woman younger than 30 in good health and CMV-seronegative.

This clone was counted a few times. J is TRBJ2-2 and V is TRBV4-1, with 10 bases fitting TRBD2. From germline, CDR1 is MGHRA and CDR2 YSYEKL. The CDR3 sequence is 17 residues long. V shed 5 bases, J shed 2 bases, and the junction held 8 bases outside the gene matches. Here the CDR3 DNA reads TGCGCCAGCAGCGGCCACTCTAGCGGGGGAAACACCGGGGAGCTGTTTTTT. Its protein product is CASSGHSSGGNTGELFF.

The V gene is TRBV6-5, the J gene TRBJ2-3; 9 bases are a match to TRBD2. V lost 4 bases and J lost 4; bases outside the gene matches: 6. This CDR3 region has 15 residues. Per the germline V gene, CDR1 is MNHEY and CDR2 is SVGAGI. The CDR3 sequence: CASSLRGGSSDTQYF. DNA of the CDR3: TGTGCCAGCAGTTTGCGGGGGGGCTCGTCAGATACGCAGTATTTT.

This chain uses TRBV15 with TRBJ2-1; 15 bases line up with TRBD2. V lost 0 bases, J lost 3 bases, and 6 bases stayed unmatched. This CDR3 is built from 19 residues. CDR1 and CDR2 (germline): LNHNV, YYDKDF (reference sequence). The CDR3 spells CATSRDRTSGGDIYNEQFF. CDR3 DNA sequence: TGTGCCACCAGCAGAGATAGGACTAGCGGGGGGGATATCTACAATGAGCAGTTCTTC.

The chain combines TRBV7-9 with TRBJ1-4; 8 nucleotides match TRBD1. V shed 3 bases, J shed 8 bases, and the junction held 8 bases outside the gene matches. The CDR3 covers 15 residues. Germline V gene lookup returns CDR1 SEHNR and CDR2 FQNEAQ (reference sequence). This CDR3 reads CASSFKQGVGEKLFF. CDR3 in DNA: TGTGCCAGCAGCTTCAAACAGGGGGTTGGGGAAAAACTGTTTTTT.

The gene calls are TRBV2 and TRBJ1-1; 8 bases fit TRBD1. The CDR3 contains 16 residues. From germline, CDR1 is SNHLY and CDR2 FYNNEI. V was pared by 3 bases and J by 6 bases, with 12 bases of the junction left unmatched. CDR3 in DNA: TGTGCCAGCAGTGACCAACGGACAGGGAATTCCGCTGAAGCTTTCTTT. Protein: CASSDQRTGNSAEAFF. Supplemented by reference TRBV2 and TRBJ1-1, the full variable domain reads EPEVTQTPSHQVTQMGQEVILRCVPISNHLYFYWYRQILGQKVEFLVSFYNNEISEKSEIFDDQFSVERPDGSNFTLKIRSTKLEDSAMYFCASSDQRTGNSAEAFFGQGTRLTVV.

J is TRBJ2-2 and V is TRBV11-1, with D possibly matching TRBD2 (5 bases). CDR1 and CDR2 from the germline V gene are SGHAT and FQDESV (reference sequence). V was pared by 0 bases and J by 4 bases, with 12 bases between. The CDR3 consists of 16 residues. The CDR3 here is CASSLARGSSTGELFF. Here the CDR3 DNA reads TGTGCCAGCAGCTTAGCTCGAGGGTCGAGCACCGGGGAGCTGTTTTTT.

This clone occurred a few times. The chain is built from TRBV7-6 and TRBJ2-7; D possibly corresponds to TRBD1 (6 bases). V lost 1 base and J 5 bases, leaving 12 bases between the germline ends. The CDR3 totals 14 residues. Germline CDR1 SGHVS, CDR2 FNYEAQ. The CDR3: CASSLDAGAHEQYF. The CDR3 DNA reads as TGTGCCAGCAGCTTAGACGCAGGGGCCCACGAGCAGTACTTC.

This clone was seen once. The chain links TRBV7-9 to TRBJ1-2, with TRBD1 identical over 8 bases. V lost 4 bases, J lost 7 bases, and 8 bases stayed unmatched. The CDR3 runs 14 residues. Germline values: CDR1 SEHNR, CDR2 FQNEAQ (reference sequence). CDR3 loop: CASSSTGVGSGYTF. The CDR3 DNA is TGTGCCAGCAGCTCGACAGGGGTAGGGAGTGGCTACACCTTC.

The rearrangement links TRBV25-1 to TRBJ2-3, with 9 nucleotides matching TRBD2. Trimming took 4 bases from V and 6 from J; bases not matched to a gene: 8. This CDR3 comprises 15 residues. The germline V gene has CDR1 MGHDK and CDR2 SYGVNS. For the CDR3, the DNA is TGTGCCAGCAGTGCAGCGGGGGGACTCGGGGATACGCAGTATTTT. As protein: CASSAAGGLGDTQYF.

This clone was recorded a few times. The chain carries TRBV5-4 and TRBJ2-3; 8 bases match TRBD1. The CDR3 runs 16 residues. Germline lookup yields CDR1 SGHNT and CDR2 YYREEE (reference sequence). The J segment lost 4 bases and the V segment lost 0 bases, leaving 7 bases of the junction unmatched. The CDR3 reads CASSLATGAGADTQYF. The CDR3, as DNA: TGTGCCAGCAGCTTGGCGACAGGGGCCGGCGCAGATACGCAGTATTTT.

This chain joins TRBV18 and TRBJ1-1; 7 bases line up with TRBD1. The CDR3 totals 15 residues. Germline V gene lookup returns CDR1 KGHSH and CDR2 LQKENI. V lost 5 bases to trimming and J lost 4 bases; unmatched junction nucleotides: 10. The CDR3 region has the DNA TGTGCCAGCTCAGGTGACAGGGTAAGGTTCACTGAAGCTTTCTTT. Translation gives CASSGDRVRFTEAFF.

V gene TRBV6-6 combines with J gene TRBJ2-3, with 9 nucleotides matching TRBD2. V lost 6 bases and J lost 7; bases outside the gene matches: 11. The CDR3 is made up of 15 amino acids. Germline loops: CDR1 MNHNY, CDR2 SVGAGI (reference sequence). The CDR3 spells CASSPLAGSLYTQYF. CDR3 coding DNA: TGTGCCAGCAGCCCGCTAGCGGGGAGTCTATATACGCAGTATTTT.

The chain carries TRBV29-1 and TRBJ2-1; tentative D call: TRBD1 (5 bases). CDR1 is SQVTM and CDR2 is ANQGSEA in the germline V gene. V dropped 3 bases and J dropped 4 bases, with 10 bases sitting between them. The CDR3 runs to 13 residues. CDR3 in amino acids: CSVDDSRYNEQFF. The CDR3 DNA sequence: TGCAGCGTTGACGACAGCCGTTACAATGAGCAGTTCTTC.

This clone was seen more than once but under ten times. This chain connects TRBV18 to TRBJ2-1, with 7 bases aligning to TRBD1. With V trimmed by 2 bases and J by 9 bases, 10 bases remained unmatched. Germline assignment: CDR1 KGHSH and CDR2 LQKENI. The CDR3 loop spans 15 amino acids. For the CDR3, the DNA is TGTGCCAGCTCACCAACGACAGGGATCGCTAGTGAGCAGTTCTTC. Its translation is CASSPTTGIASEQFF.

Only a few counts were recorded for this clone. The gene calls are TRBV25-1 and TRBJ2-2; TRBD1 aligns across 9 bases. The CDR3 contains 18 residues. Germline CDR1 and CDR2: MGHDK and SYGVNS. V lost 0 bases and J lost 4; bases outside the gene matches: 9. This chain's CDR3 is CASSEYIQGATITGELFF. CDR3 nucleotide sequence: TGTGCCAGCAGTGAATATATACAGGGGGCGACCATCACCGGGGAGCTGTTTTTT.